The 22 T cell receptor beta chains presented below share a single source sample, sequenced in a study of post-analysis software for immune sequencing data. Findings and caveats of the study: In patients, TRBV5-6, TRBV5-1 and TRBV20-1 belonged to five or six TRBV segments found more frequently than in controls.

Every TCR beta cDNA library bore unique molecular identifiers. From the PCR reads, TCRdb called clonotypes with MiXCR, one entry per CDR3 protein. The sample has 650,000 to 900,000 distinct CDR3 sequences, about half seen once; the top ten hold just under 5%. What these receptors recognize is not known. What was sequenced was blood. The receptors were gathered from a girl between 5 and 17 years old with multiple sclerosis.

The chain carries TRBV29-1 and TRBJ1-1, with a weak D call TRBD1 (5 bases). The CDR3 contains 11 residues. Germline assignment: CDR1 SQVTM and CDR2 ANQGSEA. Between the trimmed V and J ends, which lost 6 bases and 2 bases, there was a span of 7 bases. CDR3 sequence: CSVTGNTEAFF. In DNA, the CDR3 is TGCAGCGTCACAGGTAACACTGAAGCTTTCTTT. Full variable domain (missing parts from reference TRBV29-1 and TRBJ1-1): SAVISQKPSRDICQRGTSLTIQCQVDSQVTMMFWYRQQPGQSLTLIATANQGSEATYESGFVIDKFPISRPNLTFSTLTVSNMSPEDSSIYLCSVTGNTEAFFGQGTRLTVV.

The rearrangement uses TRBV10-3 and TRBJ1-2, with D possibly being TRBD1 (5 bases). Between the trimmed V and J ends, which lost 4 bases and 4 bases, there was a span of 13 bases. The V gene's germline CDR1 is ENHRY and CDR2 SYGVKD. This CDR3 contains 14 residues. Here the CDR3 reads CAISGEGYGYGYTF. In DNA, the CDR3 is TGTGCCATCAGTGGAGAGGGGTACGGCTATGGCTACACCTTC.

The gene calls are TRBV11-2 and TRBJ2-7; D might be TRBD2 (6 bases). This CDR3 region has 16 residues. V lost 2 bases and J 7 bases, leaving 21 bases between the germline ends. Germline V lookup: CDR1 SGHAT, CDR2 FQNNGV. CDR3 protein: CASSLSVGGGPREQYF. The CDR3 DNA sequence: TGTGCCAGCAGCTTATCTGTGGGAGGCGGCCCTCGGGAGCAGTACTTC.

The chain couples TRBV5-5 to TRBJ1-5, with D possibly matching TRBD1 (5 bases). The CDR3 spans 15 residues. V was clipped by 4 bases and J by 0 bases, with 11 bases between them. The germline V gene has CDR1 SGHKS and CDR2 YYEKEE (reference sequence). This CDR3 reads CASSNQGYSNQPQHF. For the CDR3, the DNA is TGTGCCAGCAGCAACCAGGGTTATAGCAATCAGCCCCAGCATTTT. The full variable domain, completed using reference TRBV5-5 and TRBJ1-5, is DAGVTQSPTHLIKTRGQQVTLRCSPISGHKSVSWYQQVLGQGPQFIFQYYEKEERGRGNFPDRFSARQFPNYSSELNVNALLLGDSALYLCASSNQGYSNQPQHFGDGTRLSIL.

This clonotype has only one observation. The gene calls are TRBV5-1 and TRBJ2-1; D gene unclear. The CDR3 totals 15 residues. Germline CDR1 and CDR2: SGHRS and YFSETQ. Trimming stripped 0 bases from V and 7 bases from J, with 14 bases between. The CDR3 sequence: CASSLEGRQPNEQFF. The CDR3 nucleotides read TGCGCCAGCAGCTTGGAAGGACGCCAACCAAATGAGCAGTTCTTC.

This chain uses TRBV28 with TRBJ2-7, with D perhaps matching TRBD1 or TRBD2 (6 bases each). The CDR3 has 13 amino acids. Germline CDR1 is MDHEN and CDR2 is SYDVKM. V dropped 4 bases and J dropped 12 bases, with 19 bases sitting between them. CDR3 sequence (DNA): TGTGCCAGCAGTTATGAAGGTCGGGGGCGGTGGTACTTC. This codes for CASSYEGRGRWYF.

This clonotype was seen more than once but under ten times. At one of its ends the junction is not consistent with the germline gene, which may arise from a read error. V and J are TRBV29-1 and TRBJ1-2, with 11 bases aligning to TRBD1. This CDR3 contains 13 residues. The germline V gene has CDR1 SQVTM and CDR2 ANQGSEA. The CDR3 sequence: CSALDRGREGCTF. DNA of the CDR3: TGCAGCGCCCTGGACAGGGGGCGAGAAGGCTGCACCTTC.

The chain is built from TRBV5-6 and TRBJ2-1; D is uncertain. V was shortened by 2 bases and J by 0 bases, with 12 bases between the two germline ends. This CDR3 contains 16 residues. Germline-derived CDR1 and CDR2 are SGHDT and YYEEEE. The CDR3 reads CASSFERDGSYNEQFF. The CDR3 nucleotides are TGTGCCAGCAGCTTTGAGAGAGACGGCTCCTACAATGAGCAGTTCTTC.

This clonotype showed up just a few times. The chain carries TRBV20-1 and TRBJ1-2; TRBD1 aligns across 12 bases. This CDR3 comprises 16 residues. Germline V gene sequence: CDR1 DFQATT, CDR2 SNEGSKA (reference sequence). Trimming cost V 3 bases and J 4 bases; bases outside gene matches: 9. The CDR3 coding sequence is TGCAGTGCTAGCCTCCTGGGGACAGGGGGCTCCTATGGCTACACCTTC. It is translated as CSASLLGTGGSYGYTF.

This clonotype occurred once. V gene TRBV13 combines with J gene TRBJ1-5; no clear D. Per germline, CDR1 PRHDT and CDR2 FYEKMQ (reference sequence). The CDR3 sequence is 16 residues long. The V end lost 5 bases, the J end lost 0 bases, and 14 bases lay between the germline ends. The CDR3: CASSRQADPSNQPQHF. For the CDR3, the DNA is TGTGCCAGCAGCCGTCAGGCAGACCCTAGCAATCAGCCCCAGCATTTT.

The DNA for the CDR3 is TGCAGCGTTGGACGGCCCCCGGACGAGCAGTACTTC. It codes for CSVGRPPDEQYF. The chain joins TRBV29-1 to TRBJ2-7; D is undetermined. This CDR3 has 12 amino acids. The V end was cut by 4 bases, the J end by 5 bases, with 12 bases between. From germline, CDR1 is SQVTM and CDR2 ANQGSEA.

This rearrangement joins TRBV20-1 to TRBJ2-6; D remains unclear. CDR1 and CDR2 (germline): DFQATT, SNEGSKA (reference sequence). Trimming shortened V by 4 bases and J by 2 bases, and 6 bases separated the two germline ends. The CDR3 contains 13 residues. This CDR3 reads CSATETGANVLTF. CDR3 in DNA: TGCAGTGCTACAGAGACTGGGGCCAACGTCCTGACTTTC.

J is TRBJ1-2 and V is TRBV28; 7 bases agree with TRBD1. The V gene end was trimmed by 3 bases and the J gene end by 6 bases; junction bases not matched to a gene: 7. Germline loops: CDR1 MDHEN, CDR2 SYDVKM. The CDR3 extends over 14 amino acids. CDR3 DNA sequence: TGTGCCAGCAGTTTTCGCCAGGGGGTAGATGGCTACACCTTC. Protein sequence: CASSFRQGVDGYTF.

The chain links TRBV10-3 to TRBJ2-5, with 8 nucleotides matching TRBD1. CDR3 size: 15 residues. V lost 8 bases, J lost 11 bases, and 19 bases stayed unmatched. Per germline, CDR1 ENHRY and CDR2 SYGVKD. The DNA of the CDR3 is TGTGCCATCTTTTCTCCAGGGGGCCGATCTGGGGAGCAGTACTTC. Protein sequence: CAIFSPGGRSGEQYF.

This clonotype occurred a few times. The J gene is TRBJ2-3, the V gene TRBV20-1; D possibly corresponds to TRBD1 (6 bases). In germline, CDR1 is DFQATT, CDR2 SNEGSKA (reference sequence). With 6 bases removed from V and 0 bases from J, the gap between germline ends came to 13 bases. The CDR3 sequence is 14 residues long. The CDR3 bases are TGCAGTGCCCAACGGACAGCTAGCACAGATACGCAGTATTTT. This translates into CSAQRTASTDTQYF.

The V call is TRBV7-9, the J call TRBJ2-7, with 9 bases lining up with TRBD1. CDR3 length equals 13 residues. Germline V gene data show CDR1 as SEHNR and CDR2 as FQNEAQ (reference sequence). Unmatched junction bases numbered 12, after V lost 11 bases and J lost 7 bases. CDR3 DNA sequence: TGTGCCGGAGTACAGGGGGCATACAATGAGCAGTACTTC. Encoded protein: CAGVQGAYNEQYF.

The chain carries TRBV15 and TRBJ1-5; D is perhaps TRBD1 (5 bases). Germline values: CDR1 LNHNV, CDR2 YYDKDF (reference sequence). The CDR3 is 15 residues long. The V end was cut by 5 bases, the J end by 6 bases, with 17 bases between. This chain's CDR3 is CATSPARERGQPQHF. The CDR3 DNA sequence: TGTGCCACCAGCCCTGCCCGGGAGAGGGGTCAGCCCCAGCATTTT. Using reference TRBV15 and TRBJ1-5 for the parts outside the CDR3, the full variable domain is DAMVIQNPRYQVTQFGKPVTLSCSQTLNHNVMYWYQQKSSQAPKLLFHYYDKDFNNEADTPDNFQSRRPNTSFCFLDIRSPGLGDTAMYLCATSPARERGQPQHFGDGTRLSIL.

The CDR3 sequence is CASSLRYGANVLTF. CDR3 DNA sequence: TGTGCCAGCAGTTTGAGGTATGGGGCCAACGTCCTGACTTTC. The chain employs TRBV27 and TRBJ2-6; D uncertain. Germline lookup yields CDR1 MNHEY and CDR2 SMNVEV (reference sequence). Trimming took off 3 bases at V and 3 bases at J, with 6 bases between the two ends. The CDR3 covers 14 residues. Full variable domain (remainder filled in from reference TRBV27 and TRBJ2-6): EAQVTQNPRYLITVTGKKLTVTCSQNMNHEYMSWYRQDPGLGLRQIYYSMNVEVTDKGDVPEGYKVSRKEKRNFPLILESPSPNQTSLYFCASSLRYGANVLTFGAGSRLTVL.

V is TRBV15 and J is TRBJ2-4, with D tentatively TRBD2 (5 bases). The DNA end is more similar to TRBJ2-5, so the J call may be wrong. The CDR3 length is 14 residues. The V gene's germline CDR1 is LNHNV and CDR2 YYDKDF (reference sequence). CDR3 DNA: TGTGCCACCAGCAGTCTCCGGGATACAGAGACCCAGTACTTC. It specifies CATSSLRDTETQYF.

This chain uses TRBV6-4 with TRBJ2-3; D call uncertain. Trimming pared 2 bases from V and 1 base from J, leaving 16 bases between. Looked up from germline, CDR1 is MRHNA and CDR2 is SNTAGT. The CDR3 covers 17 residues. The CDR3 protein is CASSDPRTGPRTDTQYF. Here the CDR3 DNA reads TGTGCCAGCAGTGACCCTAGAACTGGGCCCCGCACAGATACGCAGTATTTT.

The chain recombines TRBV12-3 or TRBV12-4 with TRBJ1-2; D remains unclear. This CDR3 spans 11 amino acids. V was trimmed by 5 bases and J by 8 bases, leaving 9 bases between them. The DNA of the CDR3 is TGTGCCAGCAGTCTCTTGTGGGGCTACACCTTC. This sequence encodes CASSLLWGYTF.

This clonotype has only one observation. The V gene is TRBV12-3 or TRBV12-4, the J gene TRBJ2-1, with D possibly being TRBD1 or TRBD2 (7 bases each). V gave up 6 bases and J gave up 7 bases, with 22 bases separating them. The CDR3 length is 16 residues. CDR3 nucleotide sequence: TGTGCCAGCAGCCGGGGGCCCAGGGGGGGATGGAATGAGCAGTTCTTC. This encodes CASSRGPRGGWNEQFF.